This paragraph reports one T cell receptor (beta chain). Its antigen is currently unknown. Sequenced by immunoSEQ multiplex PCR; TCRdb stores in-frame clones only, minus some. The sample contains about 5,400 clones, more than 75% of which appear only once. The CDR3 is made up of 16 amino acids. The germline V gene has CDR1 SQVTM and CDR2 ANQGSEA. This record belongs to a study of blood T cell dynamics during melanoma immunotherapy. Findings and limits, study-wide: Disease-control patients' PBMC repertoires became either more clonal or more diverse at W3.

Indicated time point: week 3, after first cycle of checkpoint inhibitor. This clonotype was sampled from a human donor with melanoma. Some clones in this sample may be carry-over from other donors' samples. The chain employs TRBV29-1 and TRBJ2-5; 7 bases fit TRBD1. TRBJ2-7 explains the end of the DNA better; the J call may be wrong. The sample consisted of blood, taken from a patient treated with checkpoint blockade. CDR3 nucleotides: TGCAGCGGCGCGGTCTCTTACAGGGGAATACGGTACGAGCAGTACTTC. This encodes CSGAVSYRGIRYEQYF.